This TCR beta chain was recovered during a study of blood T cell repertoires in COVID-19. Study in general: Acute and convalescent COVID-19 samples came from the United States, Italy and Spain.

CDR1 is MNHEY and CDR2 is SMNVEV in the germline V gene (reference sequence). The CDR3 runs to 15 residues. Trimming removed 6 bases at V and 0 bases at J, with 9 bases between. This table comes from immunoSEQ multiplex PCR, and its TCRdb copy is limited to in-frame clones, with some not included. Among around 250,000 clones, around 88% were seen once, and the ten largest hold approximately 1.2%. Specimen: PBMCs or T cells enriched from blood (not recorded which). The TCR originated in a woman in her forties with acute COVID-19. The gene calls are TRBV27 and TRBJ2-6; D is possibly TRBD2 (6 bases). The CDR3 DNA is TGTGCCAGCAGCTTGGGGGGCTCTGGGGCCAACGTCCTGACTTTC. Protein: CASSLGGSGANVLTF.